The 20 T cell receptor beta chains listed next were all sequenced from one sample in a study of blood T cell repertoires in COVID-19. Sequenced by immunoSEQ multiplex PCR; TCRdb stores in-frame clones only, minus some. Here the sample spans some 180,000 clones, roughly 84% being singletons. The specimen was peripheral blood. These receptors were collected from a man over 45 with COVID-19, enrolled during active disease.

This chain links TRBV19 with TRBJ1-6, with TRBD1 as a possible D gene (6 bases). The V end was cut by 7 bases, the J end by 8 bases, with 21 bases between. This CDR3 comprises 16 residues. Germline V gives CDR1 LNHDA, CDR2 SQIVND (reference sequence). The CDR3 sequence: CASTAGGDTGYSPLHF. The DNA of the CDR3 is TGTGCCAGTACCGCGGGTGGGGACACTGGTTATTCACCCCTCCACTTT.

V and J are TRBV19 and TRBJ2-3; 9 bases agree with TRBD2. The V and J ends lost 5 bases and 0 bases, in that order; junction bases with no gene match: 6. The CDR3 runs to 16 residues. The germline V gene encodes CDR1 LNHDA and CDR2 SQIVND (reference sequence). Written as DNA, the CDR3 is TGTGCCAGTAGTTTCCTAGCGGGGTCCAGCACAGATACGCAGTATTTT. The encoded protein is CASSFLAGSSTDTQYF.

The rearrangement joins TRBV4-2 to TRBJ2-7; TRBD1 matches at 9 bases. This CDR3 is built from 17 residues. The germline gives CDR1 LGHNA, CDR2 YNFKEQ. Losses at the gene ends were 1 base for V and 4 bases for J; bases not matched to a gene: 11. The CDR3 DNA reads TGTGCCAGCAGCCAAGGCCCCCGGACAGGGGTGAAATACGAGCAGTACTTC. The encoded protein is CASSQGPRTGVKYEQYF.

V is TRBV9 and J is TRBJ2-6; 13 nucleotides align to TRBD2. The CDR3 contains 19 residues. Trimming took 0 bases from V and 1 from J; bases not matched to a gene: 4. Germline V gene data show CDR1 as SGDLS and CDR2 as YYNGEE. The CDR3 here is CASSVARTSGSSGANVLTF. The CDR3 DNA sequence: TGTGCCAGCAGCGTAGCTCGGACTAGCGGGAGTTCTGGGGCCAACGTCCTGACTTTC.

This CDR3 reads CASSLDKGAYEQFF. Here the CDR3 DNA reads TGTGCCAGTAGTCTGGATAAGGGGGCTTATGAGCAGTTCTTC. The chain couples TRBV19 to TRBJ2-1, with 7 bases fitting TRBD1. The germline CDR1 and CDR2 sequences are LNHDA and SQIVND (reference sequence). Germline trimming cut 5 bases from V and 8 bases from J; bases unmatched to any gene: 9. This CDR3 has 14 residues. Full variable domain (rest looked up from reference TRBV19 and TRBJ2-1): DGGITQSPKYLFRKEGQNVTLSCEQNLNHDAMYWYRQDPGQGLRLIYYSQIVNDFQKGDIAEGYSVSREKKESFPLTVTSAQKNPTAFYLCASSLDKGAYEQFFGPGTRLTVL.

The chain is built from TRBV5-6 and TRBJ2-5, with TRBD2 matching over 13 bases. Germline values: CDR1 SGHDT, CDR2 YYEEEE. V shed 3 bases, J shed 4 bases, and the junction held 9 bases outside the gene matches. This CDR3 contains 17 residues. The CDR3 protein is CASSSRTSGRIGETQYF. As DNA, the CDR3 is TGTGCCAGCAGCTCTAGGACTAGCGGGAGAATAGGAGAGACCCAGTACTTC.

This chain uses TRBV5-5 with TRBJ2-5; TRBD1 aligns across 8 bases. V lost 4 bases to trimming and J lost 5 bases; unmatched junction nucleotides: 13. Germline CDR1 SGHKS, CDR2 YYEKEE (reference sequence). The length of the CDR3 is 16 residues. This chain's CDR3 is CASSAGLTGAGETQYF. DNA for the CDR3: TGTGCCAGCAGCGCGGGCCTGACAGGGGCGGGGGAGACCCAGTACTTC. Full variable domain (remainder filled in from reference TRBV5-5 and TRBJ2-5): DAGVTQSPTHLIKTRGQQVTLRCSPISGHKSVSWYQQVLGQGPQFIFQYYEKEERGRGNFPDRFSARQFPNYSSELNVNALLLGDSALYLCASSAGLTGAGETQYFGPGTRLLVL.

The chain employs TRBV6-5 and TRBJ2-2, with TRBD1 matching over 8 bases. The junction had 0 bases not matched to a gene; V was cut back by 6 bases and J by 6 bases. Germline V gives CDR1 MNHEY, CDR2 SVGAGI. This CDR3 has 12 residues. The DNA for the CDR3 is TGTGCCAGCAGACAGGGGGCCGGGGAGCTGTTTTTT. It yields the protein CASRQGAGELFF.

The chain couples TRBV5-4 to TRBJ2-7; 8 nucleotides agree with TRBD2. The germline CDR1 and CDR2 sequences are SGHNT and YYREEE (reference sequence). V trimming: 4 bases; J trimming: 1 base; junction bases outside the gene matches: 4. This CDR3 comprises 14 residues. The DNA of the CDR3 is TGTGCCAGCAGCGTAACTAGCGGATCCTACGAGCAGTACTTC. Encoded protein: CASSVTSGSYEQYF.

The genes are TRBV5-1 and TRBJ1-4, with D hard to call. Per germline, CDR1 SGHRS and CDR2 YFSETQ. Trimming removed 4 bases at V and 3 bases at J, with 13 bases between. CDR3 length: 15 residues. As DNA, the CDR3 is TGCGCCAGCAGCCCGGCAGGTCCGCCTAATGAAAAACTGTTTTTT. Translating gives CASSPAGPPNEKLFF.

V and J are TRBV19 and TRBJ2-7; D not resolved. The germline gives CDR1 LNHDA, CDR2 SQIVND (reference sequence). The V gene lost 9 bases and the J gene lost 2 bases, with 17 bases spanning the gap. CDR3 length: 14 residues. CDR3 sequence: CASRPRVQAYEQYF. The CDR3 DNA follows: TGTGCCAGCCGCCCCCGGGTGCAAGCCTACGAGCAGTACTTC.

CDR3 loop: CASSIVPGSSTDTQYF. The DNA for the CDR3 is TGTGCCAGTAGTATAGTCCCAGGCTCTAGCACAGATACGCAGTATTTT. This chain uses TRBV19 with TRBJ2-3, with unresolved D. V was trimmed by 1 base and J by 0 bases, leaving 11 bases between them. The germline gives CDR1 LNHDA, CDR2 SQIVND (reference sequence). This CDR3 comprises 16 residues.

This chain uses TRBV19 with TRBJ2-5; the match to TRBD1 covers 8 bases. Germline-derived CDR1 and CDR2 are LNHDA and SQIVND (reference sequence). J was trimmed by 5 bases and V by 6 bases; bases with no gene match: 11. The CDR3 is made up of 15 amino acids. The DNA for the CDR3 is TGTGCCAGTAGGGAGACAGGGGTTGCGATGGAGACCCAGTACTTC. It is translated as CASRETGVAMETQYF.

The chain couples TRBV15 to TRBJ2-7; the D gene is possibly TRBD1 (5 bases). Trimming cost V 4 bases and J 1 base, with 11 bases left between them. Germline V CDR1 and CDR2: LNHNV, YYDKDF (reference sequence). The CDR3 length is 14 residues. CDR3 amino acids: CATSNQGFSYEQYF. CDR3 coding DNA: TGTGCCACCAGCAACCAGGGTTTTTCCTACGAGCAGTACTTC. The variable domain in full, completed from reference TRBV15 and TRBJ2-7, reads DAMVIQNPRYQVTQFGKPVTLSCSQTLNHNVMYWYQQKSSQAPKLLFHYYDKDFNNEADTPDNFQSRRPNTSFCFLDIRSPGLGDTAMYLCATSNQGFSYEQYFGPGTRLTVT.

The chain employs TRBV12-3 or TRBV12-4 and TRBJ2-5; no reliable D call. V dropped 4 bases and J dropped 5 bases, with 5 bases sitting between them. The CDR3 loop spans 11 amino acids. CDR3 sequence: CASSSGETQYF. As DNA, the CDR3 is TGTGCCAGCAGTTCCGGGGAGACCCAGTACTTC.

The CDR3 loop is CASSQGGALAGSYNEQFF. The CDR3, as DNA: TGTGCCAGCAGCCAAGGGGGGGCTCTAGCGGGTTCCTACAATGAGCAGTTCTTC. V and J are TRBV3-1 (or the pseudogene TRBV3-2) and TRBJ2-1; 8 bases are shared with TRBD2. V lost 1 base, J lost 1 base, and 9 bases stayed unmatched. This CDR3 comprises 18 residues. From germline, CDR1 is LGHDT and CDR2 YNNKEL (reference sequence).

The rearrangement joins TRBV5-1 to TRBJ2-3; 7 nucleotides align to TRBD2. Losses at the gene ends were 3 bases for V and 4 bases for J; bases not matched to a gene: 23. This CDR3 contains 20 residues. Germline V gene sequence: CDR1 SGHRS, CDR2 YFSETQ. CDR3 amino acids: CASSWGDDILAGVVSDTQYF. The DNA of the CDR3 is TGCGCCAGCAGCTGGGGGGACGATATACTGGCGGGAGTGGTATCAGATACGCAGTATTTT.

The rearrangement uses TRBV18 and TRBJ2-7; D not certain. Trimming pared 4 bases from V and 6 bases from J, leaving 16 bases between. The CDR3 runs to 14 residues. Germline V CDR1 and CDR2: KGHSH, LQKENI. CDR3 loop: CASSHDGLDSEQYF. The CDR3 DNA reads TGTGCCAGCTCACACGACGGTCTAGACTCCGAGCAGTACTTC.

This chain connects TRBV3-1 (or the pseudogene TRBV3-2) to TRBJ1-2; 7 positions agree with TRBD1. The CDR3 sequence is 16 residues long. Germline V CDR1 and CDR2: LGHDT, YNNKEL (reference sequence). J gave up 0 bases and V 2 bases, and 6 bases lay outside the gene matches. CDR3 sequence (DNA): TGTGCCAGCAGCCAACGGACAGGTCGTACTAACTATGGCTACACCTTC. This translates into CASSQRTGRTNYGYTF.

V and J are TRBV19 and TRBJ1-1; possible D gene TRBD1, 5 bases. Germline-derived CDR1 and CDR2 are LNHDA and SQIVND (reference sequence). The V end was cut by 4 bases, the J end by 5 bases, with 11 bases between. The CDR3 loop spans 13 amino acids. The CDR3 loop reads CASSKRRATEAFF. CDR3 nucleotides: TGTGCCAGTAGTAAGCGCAGGGCAACTGAAGCTTTCTTT.